The source of this T cell receptor (beta chain) is a study of human T cells and chemical hapten exposure. Turning to the study itself: Across the whole study, which lasted roughly 24 weeks, patients were given diphenylcyclopropenone on the scalp once a week. Study-level points and caveats: The study found expanded TCRs formed significantly more large CDR3 similarity clusters than controls. TCRs at high frequency, those above 1 in 1000, did not change with DPC sensitization.

The CDR3 length is 12 residues. The V gene's germline CDR1 is DFQATT and CDR2 SNEGSKA (reference sequence). V was shortened by 1 base and J by 2 bases, with 6 bases between the two germline ends. As for time point: patch test 1, 2 weeks after DPC sensitization. Stated treatment: therapeutic diphenylcyclopropenone sensitization with weekly scalp DPC. MiXCR was run by TCRdb on the RACE reads, yielding one entry per CDR3 protein. Counted here are tens of thousands of distinct CDR3 sequences, 8% to 11% occurring once; the ten biggest clones make up 2.2%. Concerning this clonotype itself: Its antigen remains unknown.

This sequence joins TRBV20-1 and TRBJ2-7; D is possibly TRBD2 (6 bases). Sequenced here: whole blood, sampled in connection with sensitization to the hapten diphenylcyclopropenone (DPC). The clonotype comes from a man between 35 and 55 years old with alopecia areata. Some clones in this sample may be carry-over from other donors' samples. The CDR3 loop is CSARGGAYEQYF. CDR3 in DNA: TGCAGTGCTAGAGGGGGGGCCTACGAGCAGTACTTC.